Here is one T cell receptor (beta chain) with its context. Its antigen is unknown. No much larger clone exists at a distance of one base, and base qualities are not known. From the germline V gene, CDR1 is SGHRS and CDR2 is YFSETQ. V is shortened by 0 bases, J by 0 bases, and the region joining them spans 8 bases. The CDR3 runs 15 residues from the cysteine to the phenylalanine. The kept DNA is CDR3 alone, 45 bases in frame from the first base. The donors belonged to the validation cohort of about 120 subjects, which was separate from the approximately 700-subject first cohort. These data belong to a study of cytomegalovirus exposure and HLA in healthy donors (dated 2017 in TCRdb). Describing the broader study: According to a later analysis, the approximately 120 validation repertoires were produced on the same platform as the approximately 690 repertoires of the first cohort. The study aimed to test whether cataloging public T cell receptors could reveal signatures of past pathogen exposure. Besides the first cohort of under 700 subjects, a separate validation cohort made up of 95 to 150 different subjects was used. To predict cytomegalovirus infection status, the study brought together high-throughput TCR immunosequencing, statistical association of individual TCRs with disease status, and machine learning. The paper's findings and limits, for the study overall: The validation cohort had no HLA typing available for a later analysis, so co-occurrence within that cohort was assessed over all 120 repertoires. The study listed 150 to 200 TCR beta chains as associated with cytomegalovirus. The authors suggested that the approach could potentially be generalized to other disease states and immunological phenotypes. Of the cluster scores, 85% to 95% were above 0 in a later analysis, which found that TCRs clustered in the first cohort also tended to co-occur in the 120 or so validation repertoires. In both the original and validation cohorts, the classifier was reported to diagnose cytomegalovirus status with high specificity and sensitivity. Three of the identified cytomegalovirus-associated TCR beta chains were confirmed in vitro to be specific for cytomegalovirus antigens. While some public TCRs were present in many individuals, most TCR sequences turned up only very rarely across donors.

Libraries were prepared through the immunoSEQ multiplex PCR assay. The paper's data handling went like this. To diagnose cytomegalovirus status from the catalog of TCR beta chain sequences, a statistical classification framework was built. In its TCRdb copy, this immuneACCESS table keeps in-frame sequences only and misses some clones. Where compared with another copy, unresolved V genes explain less than half of these, and the others have no known cause. That table gives V, J and clone size, and the DNA gave D and trimming. Recorded for this sample are more than 120,000 clones; around 87% of them occurred a single time. Roughly 9% of the sample goes to the ten largest clones.

The sequencing sample was made of PBMCs. The chain couples TRBV5-1 to TRBJ2-3; TRBD2 is possibly the D segment (6 matching bases). This TCR came from a man younger than 35 in good health and CMV-seropositive. At the DNA level, the sequence is TGCGCCAGCAGCTTGGATGGGGGGAGCACAGATACGCAGTATTTT. This gives the protein CASSLDGGSTDTQYF.